These 18 T cell receptor beta chains came from one sample sequenced in a study of T cell changes during pregnancy in multiple sclerosis. This table comes from immunoSEQ multiplex PCR, and its TCRdb copy is limited to in-frame clones, with some not included. This table holds about 70,000 clones, about 92% found once. The source material was peripheral blood, sampled before pregnancy. These receptors came from a female donor with multiple sclerosis, enrolled in a pregnancy study.

The chain joins TRBV19 to TRBJ2-7; TRBD2 might be the D (5 bases). V lost 8 bases and J 12 bases, leaving 17 bases between the germline ends. The CDR3 is 11 residues long. The germline V gene has CDR1 LNHDA and CDR2 SQIVND (reference sequence). CDR3 amino acids: CASSSGFSLYF. The DNA of the CDR3 is TGTGCCAGTTCCTCGGGGTTCTCCTTGTACTTC.

The gene calls are TRBV6-5 and TRBJ2-3; maybe TRBD2 (6 bases). V shed 7 bases and J shed 0 bases, with 14 bases lying between them. CDR3 length equals 15 residues. The germline gives CDR1 MNHEY, CDR2 SVGAGI. The DNA of the CDR3 is TGTGCCAGCAATTTAGCGGCTCTGAGCACAGATACGCAGTATTTT. Its translation is CASNLAALSTDTQYF.

The chain links TRBV5-1 to TRBJ1-2; TRBD1 is a possible D gene (6 bases). Germline CDR1 reads SGHRS; CDR2 reads YFSETQ. Trimming stripped 0 bases from V and 6 bases from J, with 15 bases between. This CDR3 is built from 15 residues. DNA of the CDR3: TGCGCCAGCAGCTTGGTTGTGGGGGCGATGGATGGCTACACCTTC. Its protein is CASSLVVGAMDGYTF.

This chain joins TRBV7-9 and TRBJ2-1; D is perhaps TRBD2 (6 bases). The germline V gene encodes CDR1 SEHNR and CDR2 FQNEAQ (reference sequence). The CDR3 totals 16 residues. The V end lost 2 bases, the J end lost 8 bases, and 19 bases lay between the germline ends. The CDR3 here is CASSLLYRRDGDEQFF. The CDR3 DNA follows: TGTGCCAGCAGCTTATTATATCGGAGGGATGGCGATGAGCAGTTCTTC. The complete variable domain, with remaining parts taken from reference TRBV7-9 and TRBJ2-1, reads DTGVSQNPRHKITKRGQNVTFRCDPISEHNRLYWYRQTLGQGPEFLTYFQNEAQLEKSRLLSDRFSAERPKGSFSTLEIQRTEQGDSAMYLCASSLLYRRDGDEQFFGPGTRLTVL.

This clone was counted a single time. The chain joins TRBV27 to TRBJ2-1, with 16 bases lining up with TRBD2. CDR3 size: 18 residues. CDR1 and CDR2 from the germline V gene are MNHEY and SMNVEV (reference sequence). Unmatched junction bases numbered 4, after V lost 5 bases and J lost 0 bases. This chain's CDR3 is CASSPGTSGRASYNEQFF. CDR3 nucleotide sequence: TGTGCCAGCAGTCCCGGGACTAGCGGGAGGGCCTCCTACAATGAGCAGTTCTTC.

The chain couples TRBV6-1 to TRBJ2-1; 10 nucleotides line up with TRBD2. Germline assignment: CDR1 MNHNS and CDR2 SASEGT. This CDR3 spans 16 amino acids. V lost 0 bases to trimming and J lost 4 bases; unmatched junction nucleotides: 3. The CDR3 here is CASSEARLAGYNEQFF. CDR3 DNA: TGTGCCAGCAGTGAAGCACGACTAGCGGGTTACAATGAGCAGTTCTTC.

The V call is TRBV2, the J call TRBJ2-2; 7 bases map to TRBD2. The V gene's germline CDR1 is SNHLY and CDR2 FYNNEI. Trimming at V came to 10 bases and at J to 4 bases, leaving 9 bases not matched to a gene. CDR3 size: 14 residues. As DNA, the CDR3 is TGTGCCAACTCGCAGACTAGCATCACCGGGGAGCTGTTTTTT. This sequence encodes CANSQTSITGELFF.

The chain links TRBV7-6 to TRBJ1-2; 7 nucleotides align to TRBD1. The CDR3 contains 17 residues. Germline values: CDR1 SGHVS, CDR2 FNYEAQ. Trimming at V came to 1 base and at J to 4 bases, leaving 12 bases not matched to a gene. CDR3 amino acids: CASSLGSVNRGPYGYTF. DNA of the CDR3: TGTGCCAGCAGCTTAGGGTCCGTCAACAGGGGTCCCTATGGCTACACCTTC.

V and J are TRBV4-1 and TRBJ2-2, with TRBD2 matching 11 bases. The CDR3 covers 18 residues. Looked up from germline, CDR1 is MGHRA and CDR2 is YSYEKL. J was trimmed by 6 bases and V by 0 bases; bases with no gene match: 9. The CDR3 bases are TGCGCCAGCAGCCAAGATCAACTAGCGGGAGATTTAGCCGGGGAGCTGTTTTTT. Translation gives CASSQDQLAGDLAGELFF.

The DNA of the CDR3 is TGTGCCAGCACTGCGACTAGCGGTCTGGGGACCGGGGAGCTGTTTTTT. It yields the protein CASTATSGLGTGELFF. The gene calls are TRBV27 and TRBJ2-2; 9 bases line up with TRBD2. V lost 7 bases to trimming and J lost 5 bases; unmatched junction nucleotides: 11. The CDR3 has 16 residues. Germline values: CDR1 MNHEY, CDR2 SMNVEV (reference sequence).

The genes are TRBV19 and TRBJ2-1; no firm D call. This CDR3 has 15 residues. V lost 1 base and J 6 bases, leaving 13 bases between the germline ends. The V gene's germline CDR1 is LNHDA and CDR2 SQIVND (reference sequence). The DNA for the CDR3 is TGTGCCAGTAGTATAGTGGCTGCATCGGGCAATGAGCAGTTCTTC. Translated: CASSIVAASGNEQFF. The whole variable domain, remainder taken from reference TRBV19 and TRBJ2-1, is DGGITQSPKYLFRKEGQNVTLSCEQNLNHDAMYWYRQDPGQGLRLIYYSQIVNDFQKGDIAEGYSVSREKKESFPLTVTSAQKNPTAFYLCASSIVAASGNEQFFGPGTRLTVL.

This sequence joins TRBV29-1 and TRBJ1-2; D possibly corresponds to TRBD1 (6 bases). Germline CDR1 SQVTM, CDR2 ANQGSEA. The CDR3 spans 12 residues. Trimming cost V 5 bases and J 4 bases, with 11 bases left between them. CDR3 residues: CSVSGQSYGYTF. In DNA form, the CDR3 reads TGCAGCGTTAGCGGACAGAGCTATGGCTACACCTTC.

This chain links TRBV4-2 with TRBJ1-1; 10 bases are shared with TRBD1. Germline V gene data show CDR1 as LGHNA and CDR2 as YNFKEQ. CDR3 length: 17 amino acids. With V trimmed by 4 bases and J by 4 bases, 12 bases remained unmatched. The CDR3 sequence is CASSRYGTGATGTEAFF. CDR3 nucleotide sequence: TGTGCCAGCAGCCGCTACGGGACAGGGGCTACGGGCACTGAAGCTTTCTTT.

The chain links TRBV19 to TRBJ1-3; 7 bases are shared with TRBD1. V gave up 4 bases and J gave up 0 bases; unmatched junction bases: 3. Germline V CDR1 and CDR2: LNHDA, SQIVND (reference sequence). The CDR3 has 15 residues. The CDR3 here is CASSRGQNSGNTIYF. CDR3 bases: TGTGCCAGTAGTAGGGGACAGAACTCTGGAAACACCATATATTTT.

CDR3 region: CASSLGLAAVTNVLTF. The CDR3 region has the DNA TGTGCCAGCAGCCTAGGACTAGCGGCCGTGACCAACGTCCTGACTTTC. The V call is TRBV28, the J call TRBJ2-6; 10 nucleotides line up with TRBD2. Looked up from germline, CDR1 is MDHEN and CDR2 is SYDVKM. This CDR3 has 16 amino acids. V gave up 6 bases and J gave up 8 bases; unmatched junction bases: 10.

J is TRBJ2-1 and V is TRBV7-2, with D perhaps TRBD2 (6 bases). CDR1 is SGHTA, CDR2 FQGNSA, per germline. V gave up 5 bases and J gave up 8 bases, with 13 bases separating them. The CDR3 contains 13 residues. The chain's CDR3 is CASSKRRRDEQFF. The CDR3 coding sequence is TGTGCCAGCAGCAAACGTCGGAGGGATGAGCAGTTCTTC.

The chain combines TRBV2 with TRBJ2-7, with 11 bases lining up with TRBD2. In germline, CDR1 is SNHLY, CDR2 FYNNEI. The V and J ends lost 6 bases and 4 bases, in that order; junction bases with no gene match: 11. The CDR3 consists of 16 residues. CDR3 in amino acids: CASRPLGSGRAYEQYF. DNA of the CDR3: TGTGCCAGCAGGCCCCTGGGTAGCGGGAGGGCATACGAGCAGTACTTC.

This rearrangement joins TRBV19 to TRBJ1-5; possible D gene TRBD1, 5 bases. V lost 4 bases and J 5 bases, leaving 15 bases between the germline ends. CDR1 is LNHDA and CDR2 is SQIVND in the germline V gene (reference sequence). The CDR3 runs 15 residues. CDR3 nucleotide sequence: TGTGCCAGTAGTACCCGGGGAGGGGCCCATCAGCCCCAGCATTTT. Amino acids: CASSTRGGAHQPQHF.